The 25 T cell receptor beta chains presented below share a single source sample, sequenced in a study of blood T cells in healthy people across ages. The second PCR ran about 6 to 11 cycles with a sample-barcoded 5' primer and J-beta primers. TCRdb passed the 5' RACE reads through MiXCR, listing each CDR3 protein once. The sample has roughly 800,000 distinct CDR3 sequences, 20% to 25% seen once. The sample was also reused in another study, on T cells of mothers and their children.

Sequenced material: blood. Receptor source: a boy aged 10-17 years in good health.

The gene calls are TRBV20-1 and TRBJ1-4; tentatively, D is TRBD1 (5 bases). Trimming removed 0 bases at V and 7 bases at J, with 12 bases between. CDR1 DFQATT and CDR2 SNEGSKA come from the germline V gene (reference sequence). The CDR3 is 14 residues long. The CDR3 region is CSARDTSGLEKLFF. The CDR3 region has the DNA TGCAGTGCTAGAGATACGTCGGGGCTTGAAAAACTGTTTTTT.

The gene calls are TRBV10-3 and TRBJ1-2; no clear D. The CDR3 covers 13 residues. Looked up from germline, CDR1 is ENHRY and CDR2 is SYGVKD. Trimming cost V 2 bases and J 2 bases, with 6 bases left between them. DNA of the CDR3: TGTGCCATCAGTGAGCGAGAAAACTATGGCTACACCTTC. Translation gives CAISERENYGYTF.

This clonotype has a handful of counts. The CDR3 region is CASSSRDPEIETQYF. CDR3 in DNA: TGCGCCAGCAGCTCCCGGGACCCGGAGATAGAGACCCAGTACTTC. The chain is built from TRBV5-1 and TRBJ2-5; perhaps D is TRBD1 or TRBD2 (5 bases each). This CDR3 has 15 amino acids. Trimming took off 3 bases at V and 4 bases at J, with 16 bases between the two ends. Germline-derived CDR1 and CDR2 are SGHRS and YFSETQ.

This chain connects TRBV7-9 to TRBJ2-4; D tentatively reads TRBD1 or TRBD2 (6 bases each). The CDR3 runs 16 residues. CDR1 SEHNR and CDR2 FQNEAQ come from the germline V gene (reference sequence). The V end lost 5 bases, the J end lost 6 bases, and 20 bases lay between the germline ends. CDR3 nucleotides: TGTGCCAGCAGCCCGCCCTTTGCAGGAGGGGGAAACATTCAGTACTTC. Translating gives CASSPPFAGGGNIQYF.

The chain recombines TRBV15 with TRBJ2-7; the match to TRBD1 covers 7 bases. The CDR3 length is 18 residues. Trimming at V came to 0 bases and at J to 6 bases, leaving 17 bases not matched to a gene. Per germline, CDR1 LNHNV and CDR2 YYDKDF (reference sequence). CDR3 bases: TGTGCCACCAGCAGAGATTTGGGCCCCAGGAGAGGGGGCGTCGAGCAGTACTTC. This gives the protein CATSRDLGPRRGGVEQYF.

V and J are TRBV7-6 and TRBJ2-7; no clear D. Germline V gene data show CDR1 as SGHVS and CDR2 as FNYEAQ. The V end lost 4 bases, the J end lost 2 bases, and 9 bases lay between the germline ends. The CDR3 is made up of 13 amino acids. The DNA of the CDR3 is TGTGCCAGCAGCTACTCCCCCACCTACGAGCAGTACTTC. Translated, it gives CASSYSPTYEQYF.

V usage is TRBV6-5 and J usage is TRBJ2-7, with 8 bases lining up with TRBD2. The CDR3 sequence is 14 residues long. With 6 bases clipped from V and 4 bases from J, the junction kept 8 bases outside the gene matches. Germline values: CDR1 MNHEY, CDR2 SVGAGI. The CDR3: CASSPGLARYEQYF. The CDR3 DNA sequence: TGTGCCAGCAGCCCCGGACTAGCTCGGTACGAGCAGTACTTC.

This clonotype was counted a few times. The chain has TRBV5-1 and TRBJ1-4; no clear D gene. Germline lookup yields CDR1 SGHRS and CDR2 YFSETQ. The CDR3 is 17 residues long. V lost 5 bases, J lost 0 bases, and 17 bases lay in between. In nucleotides, the CDR3 is TGCGCCAGCAGAGTTTTTGGAACCTCTGCAACTAATGAAAAACTGTTTTTT. Protein product: CASRVFGTSATNEKLFF.

This clonotype was seen only a few times. The chain employs TRBV4-2 and TRBJ2-7, with 7 bases lining up with TRBD2. V dropped 2 bases and J dropped 2; count of bases not matched to a gene: 9. CDR3 length equals 16 residues. Germline CDR1 LGHNA, CDR2 YNFKEQ. CDR3 DNA: TGTGCCAGCAGCCAACGCCCGGCTAGCGGTCCCTACGAGCAGTACTTC. Encoded protein: CASSQRPASGPYEQYF.

As concerns this clonotype: An end of the junction differs from the germline gene, which may be a read error. The chain joins TRBV7-9 to TRBJ2-1; TRBD1 matches at 8 bases. Germline-derived CDR1 and CDR2 are SEHNR and FQNEAQ (reference sequence). This CDR3 spans 13 amino acids. The CDR3 DNA is TGTCCCAGGGCCGGGTCAGGGGGCAATGGGCAGTTCTTC. Amino acid sequence: CPRAGSGGNGQFF.

The rearrangement links TRBV7-6 to TRBJ1-2, with a possible D match to TRBD1 (6 bases). CDR1 and CDR2 from the germline V gene are SGHVS and FNYEAQ. The CDR3 loop spans 14 amino acids. Trimming removed 5 bases at V and 8 bases at J, with 18 bases between. CDR3 protein: CASSPITGQTGYTF. CDR3 DNA sequence: TGTGCCAGCAGCCCAATCACGGGACAAACGGGCTACACCTTC.

The J gene is TRBJ1-4, the V gene TRBV28; TRBD1 matches at 12 bases. The CDR3 has 15 residues. The junction had 4 bases not matched to a gene; V was cut back by 3 bases and J by 8 bases. Looked up from germline, CDR1 is MDHEN and CDR2 is SYDVKM. The CDR3 loop reads CASSFGGTGGEKLFF. CDR3 DNA sequence: TGTGCCAGCAGTTTTGGTGGGACAGGGGGCGAAAAACTGTTTTTT.

The rearrangement uses TRBV2 and TRBJ1-6, with a possible D match to TRBD1 (5 bases). CDR3 length: 13 residues. Per germline, CDR1 SNHLY and CDR2 FYNNEI. Trimming pared 7 bases from V and 9 bases from J, leaving 13 bases between. The CDR3 sequence: CASTEDRGSPLHF. The CDR3 DNA reads TGTGCCAGCACAGAGGATAGGGGTTCACCCCTCCACTTT.

The chain carries TRBV5-4 and TRBJ2-5; D gene uncertain. The ends were cut back, 0 bases at V and 1 base at J, with 7 bases in the middle. The CDR3 totals 14 residues. The germline gives CDR1 SGHNT, CDR2 YYREEE (reference sequence). CDR3 sequence (DNA): TGTGCCAGCAGCTTGGGGGAAATCCAAGAGACCCAGTACTTC. Encoded protein: CASSLGEIQETQYF.

This clonotype showed up just a few times. The chain has TRBV9 and TRBJ2-5; 7 positions agree with TRBD1. The end of the DNA is better explained by TRBJ2-7, so the J call may be wrong. The CDR3 is made up of 14 amino acids. The germline V gene has CDR1 SGDLS and CDR2 YYNGEE. The CDR3 loop is CASSVRQGAYEQYF. The CDR3 DNA sequence: TGTGCCAGCAGCGTAAGGCAGGGGGCCTACGAGCAGTACTTC.

This clonotype has only a few counts. The chain couples TRBV30 to TRBJ1-1; the D is unclear. The germline V gene has CDR1 GTSNPN and CDR2 SVGIG (reference sequence). CDR3 length: 11 residues. Trimming left V 4 bases short and J 1 base short, with 4 bases between. The CDR3 bases are TGTGCCTGGATGGAGAACACTGAAGCTTTCTTT. Amino acid sequence: CAWMENTEAFF.

This clonotype was seen only a few times. The V call is TRBV18, the J call TRBJ2-2; D is unclear. The CDR3 length is 17 residues. Trimming removed 3 bases at V and 1 base at J, with 15 bases between. Germline values: CDR1 KGHSH, CDR2 LQKENI. CDR3 residues: CASSPILRTGNTGELFF. In DNA, the CDR3 is TGTGCCAGCTCACCGATTTTACGTACTGGGAACACCGGGGAGCTGTTTTTT.

The CDR3 coding sequence is TGCAGTGCTAGAGATCTAGCGGGAGGGGTCTACGAGCAGTACTTC. Protein product: CSARDLAGGVYEQYF. The chain has TRBV20-1 and TRBJ2-5; the match to TRBD2 covers 12 bases. The end of the DNA aligns better with TRBJ2-7, so the J call may be wrong. The CDR3 is made up of 15 amino acids. Germline CDR1 DFQATT, CDR2 SNEGSKA (reference sequence).

This clonotype appeared a few times. As DNA, the CDR3 is TGTGCCAGCTCACCTGGGCCGGCCTACGAGCAGTACTTC. It is translated as CASSPGPAYEQYF. The V call is TRBV18, the J call TRBJ2-7, with D unclear. V was pared by 3 bases and J by 2 bases, with 8 bases between. This CDR3 is 13 amino acids long. Germline CDR1 KGHSH, CDR2 LQKENI.

This clonotype was counted only a few times. This rearrangement joins TRBV5-1 to TRBJ2-7; a weak D match, TRBD2 (7 bases). Per the germline V gene, CDR1 is SGHRS and CDR2 is YFSETQ. V was shortened by 5 bases and J by 7 bases, with 16 bases between the two germline ends. The CDR3 contains 13 residues. The CDR3 loop is CASRRGASEEQYF. The CDR3 DNA reads as TGCGCCAGCAGACGGGGGGCCTCCGAGGAGCAGTACTTC. Looking up the rest from reference TRBV5-1 and TRBJ2-7 gives the full variable domain: KAGVTQTPRYLIKTRGQQVTLSCSPISGHRSVSWYQQTPGQGLQFLFEYFSETQRNKGNFPGRFSGRQFSNSRSEMNVSTLELGDSALYLCASRRGASEEQYFGPGTRLTVT.

The chain combines TRBV29-1 with TRBJ2-5; 7 bases map to TRBD2. The DNA matches TRBJ2-1 better at its end, which makes the J call doubtful. This CDR3 is 14 amino acids long. Germline V gene sequence: CDR1 SQVTM, CDR2 ANQGSEA. The CDR3 loop is CSGWEAGSKNEQFF. CDR3 bases: TGCAGCGGGTGGGAAGCGGGAAGTAAGAATGAGCAGTTCTTC.

V is TRBV12-3 or TRBV12-4 and J is TRBJ1-2; 9 bases are a match to TRBD1. The CDR3 has 15 amino acids. Germline trimming cut 5 bases from V and 5 bases from J; bases unmatched to any gene: 9. CDR3 nucleotide sequence: TGTGCCAGCAGTACGACCACAGGGGGCGCTTATGGCTACACCTTC. Translated, it gives CASSTTTGGAYGYTF.

This chain joins TRBV6-2 or TRBV6-3 and TRBJ2-2, with 8 bases aligning to TRBD1. V gave up 6 bases and J gave up 3 bases; unmatched junction bases: 9. Per germline, CDR1 MNHEY and CDR2 SVGEGT. The CDR3 length is 16 residues. CDR3 DNA: TGTGCCAGCAGGCCACCGGGACAGGTTTACACCGGGGAGCTGTTTTTT. Encoded protein: CASRPPGQVYTGELFF.

This clonotype has more than one count but fewer than ten. The chain joins TRBV7-3 to TRBJ1-4; D unclear. The V and J ends lost 5 bases and 0 bases respectively, with 16 bases between them. The CDR3 sequence is 17 residues long. The germline CDR1 and CDR2 sequences are SGHTA and FQGTGA. The chain's CDR3 is CASSPTTQKATNEKLFF. The CDR3 coding sequence is TGTGCCAGCAGCCCTACCACTCAGAAGGCAACTAATGAAAAACTGTTTTTT.

J is TRBJ1-4 and V is TRBV6-1; no clear D. V lost 7 bases and J lost 0, with 18 bases in between. The CDR3 extends over 17 amino acids. The V gene's germline CDR1 is MNHNS and CDR2 SASEGT. The CDR3 sequence is CASTLMSRGATNEKLFF. Here the CDR3 DNA reads TGTGCCAGCACCCTCATGTCCCGGGGAGCAACTAATGAAAAACTGTTTTTT.